The next 18 T cell receptor beta chains were all read from a single sample in a study of blood T cell repertoires in COVID-19. Generated by immunoSEQ multiplex PCR, the TCRdb table keeps only in-frame clones and is missing some. This sample has 140,000 to 150,000 clones, with roughly 90% found just once. The sequencing sample was made of PBMCs or T cells enriched from blood (not recorded which). These receptor sequences come from a woman aged 40 to 50 who had been exposed to COVID-19.

The chain carries TRBV4-1 and TRBJ2-1; D gene unclear. Between the trimmed V and J ends, which lost 2 bases and 0 bases, there was a span of 11 bases. CDR1 is MGHRA and CDR2 is YSYEKL in the germline V gene. The CDR3 is 16 residues long. The CDR3 is CASSQSLRSSYNEQFF. The CDR3 nucleotides are TGCGCCAGCAGCCAAAGCCTACGGAGCTCCTACAATGAGCAGTTCTTC.

The chain employs TRBV4-1 and TRBJ2-1; TRBD2 matches 16 bases. V lost 5 bases and J lost 4; bases outside the gene matches: 5. This CDR3 spans 17 amino acids. Per germline, CDR1 MGHRA and CDR2 YSYEKL. As DNA, the CDR3 is TGCGCCAGCAGCGGGACGGGACTAGCGGGGGGGTACAATGAGCAGTTCTTC. It encodes CASSGTGLAGGYNEQFF.

The genes are TRBV27 and TRBJ2-1; D remains unclear. Trimming pared 3 bases from V and 3 bases from J, leaving 12 bases between. The CDR3 totals 15 residues. Germline lookup yields CDR1 MNHEY and CDR2 SMNVEV (reference sequence). The chain's CDR3 is CASSFAAASYNEQFF. CDR3 in DNA: TGTGCCAGCAGTTTTGCGGCAGCCAGCTACAATGAGCAGTTCTTC.

J is TRBJ2-3 and V is TRBV12-3 or TRBV12-4; no firm D call. V lost 5 bases and J lost 6, with 6 bases in between. CDR3 length: 11 residues. CDR3 bases: TGTGCCAGCAGTCCCGCGGATACGCAGTATTTT. Its translation is CASSPADTQYF.

The rearrangement joins TRBV7-7 to TRBJ2-1; weak D call: TRBD1 (6 bases). CDR1 SSHAT and CDR2 FNYEAQ come from the germline V gene (reference sequence). The CDR3 totals 16 residues. The V end was cut by 7 bases, the J end by 1 base, with 17 bases between. CDR3 sequence reads: CASTPGQGRSYNEQFF. The CDR3 DNA reads as TGTGCCAGCACCCCCGGGCAGGGGCGGTCCTACAATGAGCAGTTCTTC.

The J gene is TRBJ1-1, the V gene TRBV5-1, with unresolved D. There are 14 residues in the CDR3. Trimming took 0 bases from V and 2 from J, leaving 8 bases between them. CDR1 SGHRS and CDR2 YFSETQ come from the germline V gene. CDR3 sequence reads: CASSLDGLNTEAFF. CDR3 in DNA: TGCGCCAGCAGCTTGGATGGGCTCAACACTGAAGCTTTCTTT.

The chain combines TRBV5-1 with TRBJ1-5; D unclear. The length of the CDR3 is 16 residues. V lost 0 bases and J 2 bases, leaving 12 bases between the germline ends. The germline CDR1 and CDR2 sequences are SGHRS and YFSETQ. The CDR3 loop is CASSLDAVVGNQPQHF. CDR3 sequence (DNA): TGCGCCAGCAGCTTGGACGCTGTAGTGGGCAATCAGCCCCAGCATTTT.

The rearrangement joins TRBV10-3 to TRBJ2-5, with 10 bases aligning to TRBD2. CDR1 and CDR2 from the germline V gene are ENHRY and SYGVKD. This CDR3 has 17 residues. V shed 0 bases and J 5 bases; nucleotides not matched to a gene: 9. The CDR3 reads CAISESSGRPGGETQYF. The CDR3 DNA reads as TGTGCCATCAGTGAGTCTAGCGGGAGGCCCGGGGGGGAGACCCAGTACTTC.

The rearrangement links TRBV9 to TRBJ1-4; D possibly corresponds to TRBD1 (5 bases). The length of the CDR3 is 13 residues. The germline V gene has CDR1 SGDLS and CDR2 YYNGEE. Trimming removed 4 bases at V and 7 bases at J, with 11 bases between. As DNA, the CDR3 is TGTGCCAGCAGCCCGGAGGGGACTGAAAAACTGTTTTTT. It is translated as CASSPEGTEKLFF.

This clone was seen a handful of times. The genes are TRBV7-8 and TRBJ1-2; D ambiguous. Trimming shortened V by 1 base and J by 5 bases, and 8 bases separated the two germline ends. This CDR3 contains 13 residues. The germline V gene has CDR1 SGHVS and CDR2 FQNEAQ. The CDR3 DNA sequence: TGTGCCAGCAGCTTAGTAGGCGGGTATGGCTACACCTTC. It translates to CASSLVGGYGYTF.

The rearrangement uses TRBV19 and TRBJ1-4; 7 bases fit TRBD1. This CDR3 region has 14 residues. The ends lost 4 bases at V and 8 bases at J; junction bases unmatched: 7. CDR1 is LNHDA, CDR2 SQIVND, per germline (reference sequence). The CDR3 here is CASSTRGFSEKLFF. The CDR3 DNA reads TGTGCCAGTAGTACCAGGGGGTTTAGCGAAAAACTGTTTTTT. Variable domain in full (rest from reference TRBV19 and TRBJ1-4): DGGITQSPKYLFRKEGQNVTLSCEQNLNHDAMYWYRQDPGQGLRLIYYSQIVNDFQKGDIAEGYSVSREKKESFPLTVTSAQKNPTAFYLCASSTRGFSEKLFFGSGTQLSVL.

The chain joins TRBV7-8 to TRBJ1-1, with TRBD1 matching 7 bases. The CDR3 sequence is 15 residues long. Looked up from germline, CDR1 is SGHVS and CDR2 is FQNEAQ. The ends lost 1 base at V and 4 bases at J; junction bases unmatched: 6. Written as DNA, the CDR3 is TGTGCCAGCAGCTTAGTGGGCAGGGGGACCACTGAAGCTTTCTTT. Protein product: CASSLVGRGTTEAFF.

CDR3 in amino acids: CATRVGRHTDTQYF. For the CDR3, the DNA is TGTGCCACCCGGGTCGGGAGGCACACAGATACGCAGTATTTT. The chain uses TRBV28 and TRBJ2-3, with 7 nucleotides matching TRBD2. Germline lookup yields CDR1 MDHEN and CDR2 SYDVKM. V was pared by 10 bases and J by 2 bases, with 9 bases of the junction left unmatched. CDR3 length: 14 residues.

The V gene is TRBV28, the J gene TRBJ2-1, with TRBD2 matching 11 bases. This CDR3 contains 16 residues. In germline, CDR1 is MDHEN, CDR2 SYDVKM. The V gene end was trimmed by 3 bases and the J gene end by 0 bases; junction bases not matched to a gene: 1. CDR3 DNA: TGTGCCAGCAGTTTCACTAGCGGGAGCTCCTACAATGAGCAGTTCTTC. As protein: CASSFTSGSSYNEQFF. The variable domain in full, with the rest retrieved from reference TRBV28 and TRBJ2-1, is DVKVTQSSRYLVKRTGEKVFLECVQDMDHENMFWYRQDPGLGLRLIYFSYDVKMKEKGDIPEGYSVSREKKERFSLILESASTNQTSMYLCASSFTSGSSYNEQFFGPGTRLTVL.

The V call is TRBV9, the J call TRBJ1-2; the match to TRBD1 covers 8 bases. Germline loops: CDR1 SGDLS, CDR2 YYNGEE. V gave up 0 bases and J gave up 5 bases; unmatched junction bases: 3. The CDR3 extends over 14 amino acids. Here the CDR3 DNA reads TGTGCCAGCAGCGTAGGGACAGGGCTTTATGGCTACACCTTC. This codes for CASSVGTGLYGYTF. Filled out from reference TRBV9 and TRBJ1-2, the complete variable domain reads DSGVTQTPKHLITATGQRVTLRCSPRSGDLSVYWYQQSLDQGLQFLIQYYNGEERAKGNILERFSAQQFPDLHSELNLSSLELGDSALYFCASSVGTGLYGYTFGSGTRLTVV.

This chain connects TRBV19 to TRBJ2-1; no definite D call. Trimming took off 5 bases at V and 3 bases at J, with 20 bases between the two ends. Germline V gives CDR1 LNHDA, CDR2 SQIVND (reference sequence). The CDR3 has 17 residues. The CDR3 sequence is CASSPPYYEAVYNEQFF. CDR3 sequence (DNA): TGTGCCAGTAGTCCCCCGTACTACGAAGCCGTCTACAATGAGCAGTTCTTC.

The rearrangement joins TRBV7-8 to TRBJ1-4; weak D call: TRBD1 (5 bases). Germline values: CDR1 SGHVS, CDR2 FQNEAQ. The CDR3 has 15 residues. The V end lost 1 base, the J end lost 4 bases, and 10 bases lay between the germline ends. CDR3 coding DNA: TGTGCCAGCAGCTTAGGGACAACCTATAATGAAAAACTGTTTTTT. The encoded protein is CASSLGTTYNEKLFF.

V is TRBV18 and J is TRBJ2-7; 7 bases map to TRBD1. CDR1 is KGHSH and CDR2 is LQKENI in the germline V gene. This CDR3 is 15 amino acids long. The V gene end was trimmed by 4 bases and the J gene end by 4 bases; junction bases not matched to a gene: 10. The CDR3 protein is CASSLSTTGQYEQYF. The DNA for the CDR3 is TGTGCCAGCTCACTCTCTACGACAGGGCAATACGAGCAGTACTTC.